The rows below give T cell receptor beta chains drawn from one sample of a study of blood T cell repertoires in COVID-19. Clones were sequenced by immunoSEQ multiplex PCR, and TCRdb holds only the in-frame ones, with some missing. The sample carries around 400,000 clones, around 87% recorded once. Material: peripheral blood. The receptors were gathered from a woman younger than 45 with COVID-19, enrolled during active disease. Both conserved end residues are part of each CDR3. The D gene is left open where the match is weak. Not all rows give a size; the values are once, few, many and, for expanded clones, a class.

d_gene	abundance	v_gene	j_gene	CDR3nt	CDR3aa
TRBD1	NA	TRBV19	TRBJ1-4	TGTGCCAGTAGTATATGGGACAGCTCTGCAACTAATGAAAAACTGTTTTTT	CASSIWDSSATNEKLFF
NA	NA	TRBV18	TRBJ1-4	TGTGCCAGCTCACCACGGGGGCAAACTAATGAAAAACTGTTTTTT	CASSPRGQTNEKLFF
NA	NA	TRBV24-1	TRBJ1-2	TGTGCCACCAGTGACCCCAGTACTAACTATGGCTACACCTTC	CATSDPSTNYGYTF
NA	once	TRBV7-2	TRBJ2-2	TGTGCCAGCAGCTTGAGGACCGGGGAGCTGTTTTTT	CASSLRTGELFF
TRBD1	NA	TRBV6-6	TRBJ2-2	TGTGCCAGCAGCCGGGACAGGAACACCGGGGAGCTGTTTTTT	CASSRDRNTGELFF
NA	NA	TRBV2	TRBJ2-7	TGTGCCAGCAGTGAAGTAGCCTCAGCCTACTACGAGCAGTACTTC	CASSEVASAYYEQYF
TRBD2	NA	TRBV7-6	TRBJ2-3	TGTGCCAGCAGCTTATGGGGACTAGCGGGAGAGGGGGGCACAGATACGCAGTATTTT	CASSLWGLAGEGGTDTQYF
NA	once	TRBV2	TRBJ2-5	TGTGCCAGCAGTGGGAATGTGGGGAGGGAGACCCAGTACTTC	CASSGNVGRETQYF
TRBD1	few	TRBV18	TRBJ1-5	TGTGCCAGCTCACCCGGACAGGGGGACAATCAGCCCCAGCATTTT	CASSPGQGDNQPQHF
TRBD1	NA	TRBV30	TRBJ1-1	TGTGCCTGGACCCGACAGGGCAACACTGAAGCTTTCTTT	CAWTRQGNTEAFF
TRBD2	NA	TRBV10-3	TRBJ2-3	TGTGCCATCAGTGAGGGGGGGGGACTAGCGGGAGGACGCACAGATACGCAGTATTTT	CAISEGGGLAGGRTDTQYF
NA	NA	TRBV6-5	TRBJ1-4	TGTGCCACCACCAGGGCCGGGACTTTTAACGAAAAACTGTTTTTT	CATTRAGTFNEKLFF
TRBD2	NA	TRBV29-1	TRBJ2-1	TGCAGCGTTGAAAGTTTTAGTAGCGGGAGGGCCTTGTTGAATGAGCAGTTCTTC	CSVESFSSGRALLNEQFF
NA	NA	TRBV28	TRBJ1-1	TGTGCCACCAAAACAGGTACGATTACTTCAGCTTTCTTT	CATKTGTITSAFF
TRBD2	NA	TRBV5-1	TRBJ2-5	TGCGCCAGCAGCTTGAATCCTAGGCGGGAGCAAGAGACCCAGTACTTC	CASSLNPRREQETQYF
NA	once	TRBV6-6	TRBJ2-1	TGTGCCAGCAGTTCAGGGTACTACAATGAGCAGTTCTTC	CASSSGYYNEQFF
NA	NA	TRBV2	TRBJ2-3	TGTGCCAGCAGTGAAGGCATCCCCAGGGATACGCAGTATTTT	CASSEGIPRDTQYF
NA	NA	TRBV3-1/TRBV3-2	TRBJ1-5	TGTGCCAGCAGCCAAGAGGGGGGGAGCAATCAGCCCCAGCATTTT	CASSQEGGSNQPQHF
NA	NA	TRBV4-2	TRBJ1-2	TGTGCCAGCAGCCAAGATCTAGAGCCCCACAGGGCGTATGGCTACACCTTC	CASSQDLEPHRAYGYTF
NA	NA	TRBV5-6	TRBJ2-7	TGTGCCAGCACTCCCGGCCCTAGCGACTACGAGCAGTACTTC	CASTPGPSDYEQYF
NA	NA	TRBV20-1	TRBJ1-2	TGCAGTGCTAGTCGTGGTGACTTTTATGGCTACACCTTC	CSASRGDFYGYTF
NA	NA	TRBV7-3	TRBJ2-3	TGTGCCAGCAGCTTAACGAGATCGGGTGCGCAGTATTTT	CASSLTRSGAQYF
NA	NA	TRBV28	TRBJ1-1	TGTGCCAGTTCCAGGGACACTGAAGCTTTCTTT	CASSRDTEAFF
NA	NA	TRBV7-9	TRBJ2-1	TGTGCCAGCAGCTTTCAGAGGTACAATGAGCAGTTCTTC	CASSFQRYNEQFF
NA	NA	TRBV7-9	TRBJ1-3	TGTGCCAGCAGCTTAGAGGTGCCGGGATGGAGTTCTGGAAACACCATATATTTT	CASSLEVPGWSSGNTIYF
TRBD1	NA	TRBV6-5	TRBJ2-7	TGTGCCAGCAGTTCGGACAGGGACTACGAGCAGTACTTC	CASSSDRDYEQYF
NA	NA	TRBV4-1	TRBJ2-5	TGCGCCAGCAGCCAAGGAGAGGCTCGGCAAGAGACCCAGTACTTC	CASSQGEARQETQYF
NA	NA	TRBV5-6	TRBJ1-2	TGTGCCAGCAGCTTGGTAGGGGTCTATGGCTACACCTTC	CASSLVGVYGYTF
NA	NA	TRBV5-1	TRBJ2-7	TGCGCCAGCACTGAGAACGGGGCCTACGAGCAGTACTTC	CASTENGAYEQYF
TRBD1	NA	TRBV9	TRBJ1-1	TGTGCCAGCAGCGCCAGAGGACAGGGGGCGCGTGGTGACACTGAAGCTTTCTTT	CASSARGQGARGDTEAFF
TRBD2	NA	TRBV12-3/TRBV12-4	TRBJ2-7	TGTGCCAGCAGTTTGGGGACTAGGGGCGAGCAGTACTTC	CASSLGTRGEQYF
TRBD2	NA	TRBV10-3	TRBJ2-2	TGTGCCATCAGGGGACTAGCGGGAATGGGGGACACCGGGGAGCTGTTTTTT	CAIRGLAGMGDTGELFF
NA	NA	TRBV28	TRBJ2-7	TGTGCCAGCAGCCCCAGGAGAGGGTACTCCTACGAGCAGTACTTC	CASSPRRGYSYEQYF
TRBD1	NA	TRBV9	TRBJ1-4	TGTGCCAGCAGCGCCCAGGGACAGGGTGACGGTCAGGAAAAACTGTTTTTT	CASSAQGQGDGQEKLFF
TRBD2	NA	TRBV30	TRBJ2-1	TGTGCCTGGAGTCCACTAATAGCGGGGCCCTCACGCTCCTACAATGAGCAGTTCTTC	CAWSPLIAGPSRSYNEQFF
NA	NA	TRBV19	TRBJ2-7	TGTGCCAGTAGTTCCCCGGGCTCCTACGAGCAGTACTTC	CASSSPGSYEQYF
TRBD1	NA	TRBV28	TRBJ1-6	TGTGCCAGCAGTTTACCCGGGGACAGGGTAGATTCACCCCTCCACTTT	CASSLPGDRVDSPLHF
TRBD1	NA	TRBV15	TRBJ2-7	TGTGCCACTACGGGACAGGGGAGCAACTACGAGCAGTACTTC	CATTGQGSNYEQYF
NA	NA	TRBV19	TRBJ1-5	TGTGCCAGTAGCAACGACAGAGCGGGGCAGCCCCAGCATTTT	CASSNDRAGQPQHF
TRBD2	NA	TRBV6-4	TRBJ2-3	TGTGCCAGCAGTGTGTACGCGGGAGGGCCAGATACGCAGTATTTT	CASSVYAGGPDTQYF
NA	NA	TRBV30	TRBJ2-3	TGTGCCTGGAGTTCGGGAGACGCAGATACGCAGTATTTT	CAWSSGDADTQYF
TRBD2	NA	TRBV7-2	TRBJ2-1	TGTGCCAGCATACGGGGTAGCGGGAACTACAATGAGCAGTTCTTC	CASIRGSGNYNEQFF
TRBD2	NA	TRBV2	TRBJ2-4	TGTGCCAGCAGTCCACTAGCGGGAGGGCCACTCAAAAACATTCAGTACTTC	CASSPLAGGPLKNIQYF
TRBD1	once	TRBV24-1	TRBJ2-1	TGTGCCACCAGTGATTTACAGGGGCCTGGCAATGAGCAGTTCTTC	CATSDLQGPGNEQFF
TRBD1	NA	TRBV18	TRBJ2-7	TGTGCCAGCTCACGACGACAGGGCCGCGACGAGCAGTACTTC	CASSRRQGRDEQYF
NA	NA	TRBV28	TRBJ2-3	TGTGCCAGCGTAGGGGCGGGGCGGAGAGATACGCAGTATTTT	CASVGAGRRDTQYF
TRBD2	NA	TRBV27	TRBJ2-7	TGTGCCAGCAGTACCGGGACTAGCGGTCTCGAGCAGTACTTC	CASSTGTSGLEQYF
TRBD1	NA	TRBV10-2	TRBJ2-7	TGCGCCAGCAGTGACTCCGGGACAGGGGTCGGGCAGTACTTC	CASSDSGTGVGQYF
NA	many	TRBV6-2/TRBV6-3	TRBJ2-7	TGTGCCAGCAGTCTCACCGGGGATGGGCGAGAGCAGTACTTC	CASSLTGDGREQYF
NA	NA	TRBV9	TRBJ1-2	TGTGCCAGCAGCCCCCGTGGCGGGAGGGGCTATGGCTACACCTTC	CASSPRGGRGYGYTF
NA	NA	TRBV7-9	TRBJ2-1	TGTGCCAGCACCTATGAGAGGGTTGAGCAGTTCTTC	CASTYERVEQFF
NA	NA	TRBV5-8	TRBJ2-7	TGTGCCAGCAGCTTGACCCCCAGGGCAGTCTACGAGCAGTACTTC	CASSLTPRAVYEQYF
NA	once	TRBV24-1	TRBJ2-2	TGTGCCACCAGCACCGCAGGGACCGGGGAGCTGTTTTTT	CATSTAGTGELFF